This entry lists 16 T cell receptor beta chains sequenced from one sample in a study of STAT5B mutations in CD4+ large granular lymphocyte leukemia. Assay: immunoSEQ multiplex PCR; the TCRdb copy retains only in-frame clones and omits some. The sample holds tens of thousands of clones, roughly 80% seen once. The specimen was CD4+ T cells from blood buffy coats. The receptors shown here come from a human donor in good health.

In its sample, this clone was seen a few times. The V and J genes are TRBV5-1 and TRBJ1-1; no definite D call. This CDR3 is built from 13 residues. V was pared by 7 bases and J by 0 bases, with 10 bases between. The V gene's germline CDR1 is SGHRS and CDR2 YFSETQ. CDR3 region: CASGGGMNTEAFF. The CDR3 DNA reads TGCGCCAGCGGAGGCGGGATGAACACTGAAGCTTTCTTT.

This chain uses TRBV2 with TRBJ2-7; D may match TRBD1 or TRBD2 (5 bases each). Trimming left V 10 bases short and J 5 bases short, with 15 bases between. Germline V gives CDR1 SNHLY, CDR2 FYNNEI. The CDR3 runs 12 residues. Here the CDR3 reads CATKARDHEQYF. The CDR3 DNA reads TGTGCCACCAAAGCCAGGGACCACGAGCAGTACTTC.

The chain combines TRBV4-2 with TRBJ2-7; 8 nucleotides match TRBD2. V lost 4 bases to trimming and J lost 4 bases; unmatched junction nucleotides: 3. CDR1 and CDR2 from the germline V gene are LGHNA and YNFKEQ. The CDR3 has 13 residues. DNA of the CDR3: TGTGCCAGCAGCCCGGGACTAGAGTACGAGCAGTACTTC. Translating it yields CASSPGLEYEQYF.

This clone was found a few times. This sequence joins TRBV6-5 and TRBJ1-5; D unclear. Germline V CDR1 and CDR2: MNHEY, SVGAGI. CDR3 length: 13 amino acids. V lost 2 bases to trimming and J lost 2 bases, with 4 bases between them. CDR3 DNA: TGTGCCAGCAGTTACGGACGCAATCAGCCCCAGCATTTT. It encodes CASSYGRNQPQHF.

CDR3 residues: CASSSAGQGVGEQFF. The DNA for the CDR3 is TGCGCCAGCAGCTCCGCGGGACAGGGGGTTGGTGAGCAGTTCTTC. The genes are TRBV5-1 and TRBJ2-1, with 11 positions matching TRBD1. J lost 9 bases, V lost 3 bases, and 8 bases had no gene match. The CDR3 consists of 15 residues. Germline CDR1 SGHRS, CDR2 YFSETQ.

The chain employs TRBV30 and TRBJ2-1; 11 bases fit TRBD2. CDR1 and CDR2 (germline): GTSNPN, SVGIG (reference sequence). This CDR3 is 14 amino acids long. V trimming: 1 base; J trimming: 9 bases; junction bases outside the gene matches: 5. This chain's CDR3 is CAWSGSGGAGEQFF. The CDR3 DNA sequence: TGTGCCTGGAGTGGTAGCGGGGGGGCGGGTGAGCAGTTCTTC.

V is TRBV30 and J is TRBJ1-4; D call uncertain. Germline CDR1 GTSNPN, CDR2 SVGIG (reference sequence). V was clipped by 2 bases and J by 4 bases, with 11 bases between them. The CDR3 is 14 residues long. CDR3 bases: TGTGCCTGGAGTTGGGCCGGACTTAATGAAAAACTGTTTTTT. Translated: CAWSWAGLNEKLFF.

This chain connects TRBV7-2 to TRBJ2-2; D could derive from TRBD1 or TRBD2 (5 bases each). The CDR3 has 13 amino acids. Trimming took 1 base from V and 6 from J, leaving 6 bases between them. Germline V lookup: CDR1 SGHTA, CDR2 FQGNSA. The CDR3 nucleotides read TGTGCCAGCAGCTTAGTGGGGGCCGGGGAGCTGTTTTTT. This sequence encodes CASSLVGAGELFF.

Here the CDR3 DNA reads TGTGCCAGCAGTTCCCCCCGGAGAAACTCTGGAAACACCATATATTTT. It is translated as CASSSPRRNSGNTIYF. This sequence joins TRBV28 and TRBJ1-3, with no clear D. Germline CDR1 MDHEN, CDR2 SYDVKM. Trimming pared 4 bases from V and 0 bases from J, leaving 13 bases between. The CDR3 is 16 amino acids. Supplemented by reference TRBV28 and TRBJ1-3, the full variable domain reads DVKVTQSSRYLVKRTGEKVFLECVQDMDHENMFWYRQDPGLGLRLIYFSYDVKMKEKGDIPEGYSVSREKKERFSLILESASTNQTSMYLCASSSPRRNSGNTIYFGEGSWLTVV.

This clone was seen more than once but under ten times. CDR3 DNA sequence: TGTGCCAGTAGCTACCATACGGAGCAGGAAAAACTGTTTTTT. Amino acids: CASSYHTEQEKLFF. The chain uses TRBV19 and TRBJ1-4; no firm D call. CDR3 length: 14 residues. The V end lost 6 bases, the J end lost 8 bases, and 16 bases lay between the germline ends. Germline V gives CDR1 LNHDA, CDR2 SQIVND (reference sequence).

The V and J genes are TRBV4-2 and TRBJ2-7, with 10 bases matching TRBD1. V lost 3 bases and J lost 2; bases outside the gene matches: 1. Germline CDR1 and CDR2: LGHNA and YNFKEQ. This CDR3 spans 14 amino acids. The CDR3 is CASSQGQGTYEQYF. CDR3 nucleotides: TGTGCCAGCAGCCAGGGACAGGGGACCTACGAGCAGTACTTC.

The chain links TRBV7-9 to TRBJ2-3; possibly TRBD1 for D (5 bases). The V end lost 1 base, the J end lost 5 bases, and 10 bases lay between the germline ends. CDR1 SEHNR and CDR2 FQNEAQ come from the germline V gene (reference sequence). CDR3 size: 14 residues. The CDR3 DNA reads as TGTGCCAGCAGCTTAGAAGGGGCAGAAGATACGCAGTATTTT. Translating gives CASSLEGAEDTQYF.

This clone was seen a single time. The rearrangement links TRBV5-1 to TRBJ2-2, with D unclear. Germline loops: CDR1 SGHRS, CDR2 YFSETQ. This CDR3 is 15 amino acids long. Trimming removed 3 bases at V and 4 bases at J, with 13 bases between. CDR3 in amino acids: CASSYGVTTTGELFF. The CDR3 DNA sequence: TGCGCCAGCAGCTACGGAGTAACAACCACCGGGGAGCTGTTTTTT.

The chain's CDR3 is CASSYGTEENTEAFF. DNA of the CDR3: TGTGCCAGCAGTTACGGGACAGAAGAGAACACTGAAGCTTTCTTT. This rearrangement joins TRBV6-5 to TRBJ1-1; 7 bases fit TRBD1. Germline V CDR1 and CDR2: MNHEY, SVGAGI. The CDR3 is made up of 15 amino acids. The V gene end was trimmed by 2 bases and the J gene end by 1 base; junction bases not matched to a gene: 4.

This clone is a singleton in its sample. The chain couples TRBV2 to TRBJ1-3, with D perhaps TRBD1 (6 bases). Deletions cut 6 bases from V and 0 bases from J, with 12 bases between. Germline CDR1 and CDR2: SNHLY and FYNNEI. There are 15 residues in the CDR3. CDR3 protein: CASSHPGDSGNTIYF. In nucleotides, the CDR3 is TGTGCCAGCAGCCACCCAGGGGACTCTGGAAACACCATATATTTT.

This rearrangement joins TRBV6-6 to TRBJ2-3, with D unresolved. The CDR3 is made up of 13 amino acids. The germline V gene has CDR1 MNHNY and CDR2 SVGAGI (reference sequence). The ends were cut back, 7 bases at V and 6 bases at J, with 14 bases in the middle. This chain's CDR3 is CASTSPQVDTQYF. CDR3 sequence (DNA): TGTGCCAGCACTTCCCCCCAAGTGGATACGCAGTATTTT.